A selection of T cell receptor beta chains follows, all from one sample in a study of CD8+ T cells in alopecia areata. The assay was immunoSEQ multiplex PCR, and TCRdb's table has in-frame clones only and misses some. Of 69,000 or so clones in the sample, under 75% are singletons; the top ten hold under 20%. The sequencing used CD8+ T cells sorted from blood, collected at week 0. The receptors were gathered from a human donor with alopecia areata. CDR3s include the opening cysteine and the closing phenylalanine or tryptophan. Each record gives: J gene, D gene, CDR3 length, V gene, CDR3 protein. D genes are given only for firm matches.

TRBJ2-7 TRBD1 13 TRBV29-1 CSVEIRTGGEQYF
TRBJ1-2 - 15 TRBV9 CASSVDWSSNYGYTF
TRBJ2-1 - 11 TRBV29-1 CSVVLDGEQFF
TRBJ2-7 - 13 TRBV27 CASSFLGLGQEYF
TRBJ2-3 TRBD2 16 TRBV5-6 CASSLGASGRTDTQYF
TRBJ2-2 - 15 TRBV6-4 CASSRGGQTVGELFF
TRBJ2-3 - 17 TRBV7-8 CASSWPRDHQSTDTQYF
TRBJ1-1 TRBD1 15 TRBV6-5 CASSYLGQGDTEAFF
TRBJ2-7 TRBD2 14 TRBV28 CASTFSLAGVEQYF
TRBJ1-6 - 14 TRBV6-5 CASSYSRYNSPLHF
TRBJ2-1 - 11 TRBV4-1 CASSQTGEQFF
TRBJ2-7 TRBD2 14 TRBV2 CASKFTSASYEQYF
TRBJ1-1 TRBD1 13 TRBV10-3 CAISESGTGDAFF
TRBJ1-4 - 15 TRBV6-6 CASSYGGDIYEKLFF
TRBJ2-3 TRBD2 16 TRBV27 CASSLYGRAGTDTQYF
TRBJ1-2 - 17 TRBV5-1 CASSSPSGYPTYGGYTF
TRBJ2-7 - 15 TRBV27 CASSHGEGASYEQYF
TRBJ1-1 TRBD1 19 TRBV7-8 CASSSDRTGAAVGNTEAFF
TRBJ1-5 TRBD1 15 TRBV4-1 CASSHGQGINQPQHF
TRBJ1-5 TRBD1 15 TRBV19 CASSTGTGAVQPQHF